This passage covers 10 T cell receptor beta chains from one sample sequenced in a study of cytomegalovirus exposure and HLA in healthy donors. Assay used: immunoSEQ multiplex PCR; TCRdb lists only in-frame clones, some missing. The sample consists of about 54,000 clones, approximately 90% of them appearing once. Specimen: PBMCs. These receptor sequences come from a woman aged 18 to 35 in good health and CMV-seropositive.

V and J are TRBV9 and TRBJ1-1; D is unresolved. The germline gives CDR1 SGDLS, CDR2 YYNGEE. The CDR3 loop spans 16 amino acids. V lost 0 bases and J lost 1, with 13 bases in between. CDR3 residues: CASSVATERSNTEAFF. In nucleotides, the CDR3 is TGTGCCAGCAGCGTAGCTACTGAGAGATCGAACACTGAAGCTTTCTTT. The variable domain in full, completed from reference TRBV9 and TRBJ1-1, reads DSGVTQTPKHLITATGQRVTLRCSPRSGDLSVYWYQQSLDQGLQFLIQYYNGEERAKGNILERFSAQQFPDLHSELNLSSLELGDSALYFCASSVATERSNTEAFFGQGTRLTVV.

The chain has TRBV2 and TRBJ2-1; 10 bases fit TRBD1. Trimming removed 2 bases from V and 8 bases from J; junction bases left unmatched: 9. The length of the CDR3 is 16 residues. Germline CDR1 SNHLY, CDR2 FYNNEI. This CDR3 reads CASSEYLDRGLHEQFF. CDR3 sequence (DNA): TGTGCCAGCAGTGAATACCTAGACAGGGGGCTTCATGAGCAGTTCTTC.

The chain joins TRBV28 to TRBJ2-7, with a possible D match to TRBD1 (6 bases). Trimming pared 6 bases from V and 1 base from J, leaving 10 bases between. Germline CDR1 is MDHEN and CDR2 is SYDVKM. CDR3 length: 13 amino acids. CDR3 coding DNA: TGTGCCAGCAGGGACAGTAGATCCTACGAGCAGTACTTC. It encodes CASRDSRSYEQYF.

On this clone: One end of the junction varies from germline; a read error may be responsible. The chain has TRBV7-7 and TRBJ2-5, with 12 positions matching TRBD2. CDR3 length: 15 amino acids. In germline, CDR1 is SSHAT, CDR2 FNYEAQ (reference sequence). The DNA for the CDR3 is TGTGCTAGCAGCTTAGGAGCCCGACTAGCGGGAGACCAGTACTTC. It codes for CASSLGARLAGDQYF.

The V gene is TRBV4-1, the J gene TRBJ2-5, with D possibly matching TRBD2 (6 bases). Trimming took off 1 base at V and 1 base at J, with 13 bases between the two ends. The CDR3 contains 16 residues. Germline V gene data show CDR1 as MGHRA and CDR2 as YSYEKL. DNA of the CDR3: TGCGCCAGCAGCCAAGTTTGGGGGGTGAGCCAAGAGACCCAGTACTTC. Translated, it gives CASSQVWGVSQETQYF.

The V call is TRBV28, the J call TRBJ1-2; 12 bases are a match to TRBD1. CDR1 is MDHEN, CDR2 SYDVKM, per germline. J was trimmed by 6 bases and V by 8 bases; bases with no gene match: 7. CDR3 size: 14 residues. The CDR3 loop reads CASHMGQGADGYTF. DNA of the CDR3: TGTGCCAGCCACATGGGACAGGGGGCTGATGGCTACACCTTC.

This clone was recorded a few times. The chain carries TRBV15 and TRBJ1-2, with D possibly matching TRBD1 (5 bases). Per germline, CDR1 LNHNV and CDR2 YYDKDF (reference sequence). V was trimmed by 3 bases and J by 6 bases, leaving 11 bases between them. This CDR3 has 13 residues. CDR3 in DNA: TGTGCCACCAGCAGGTCAGGGTACGATGGCTACACCTTC. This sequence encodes CATSRSGYDGYTF. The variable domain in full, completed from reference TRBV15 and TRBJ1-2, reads DAMVIQNPRYQVTQFGKPVTLSCSQTLNHNVMYWYQQKSSQAPKLLFHYYDKDFNNEADTPDNFQSRRPNTSFCFLDIRSPGLGDTAMYLCATSRSGYDGYTFGSGTRLTVV.

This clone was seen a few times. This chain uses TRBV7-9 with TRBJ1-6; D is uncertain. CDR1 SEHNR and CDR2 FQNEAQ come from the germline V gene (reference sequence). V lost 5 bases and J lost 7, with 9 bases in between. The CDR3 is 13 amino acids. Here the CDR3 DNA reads TGTGCCAGCAGCCCGATACAGAATTCACCCCTCCACTTT. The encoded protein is CASSPIQNSPLHF.

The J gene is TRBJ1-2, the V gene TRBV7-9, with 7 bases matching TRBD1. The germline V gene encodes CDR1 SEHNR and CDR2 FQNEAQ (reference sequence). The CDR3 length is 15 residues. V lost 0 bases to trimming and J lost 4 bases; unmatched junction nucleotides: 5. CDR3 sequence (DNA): TGTGCCAGCAGCTTAGCGCGGGGGGACAGCTATGGCTACACCTTC. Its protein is CASSLARGDSYGYTF.

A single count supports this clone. The CDR3 nucleotides are TGTGCCACCCGAAAAACGGGGGATACGCAGTATTTT. It encodes CATRKTGDTQYF. This chain uses TRBV15 with TRBJ2-3; the D gene is possibly TRBD2 (5 bases). This CDR3 region has 12 residues. V gave up 8 bases and J gave up 6 bases, with 12 bases separating them. Germline loops: CDR1 LNHNV, CDR2 YYDKDF (reference sequence).